This is a list of T cell receptor beta chains from one sample in a study of blood T cell repertoires in COVID-19. Profiled with immunoSEQ multiplex PCR; TCRdb holds only in-frame clones, not every one. The sample carries 230,000 or so clones, roughly 84% recorded once. The sample taken for sequencing was peripheral blood. All receptors derive from a man in his forties with active or convalescent COVID-19. The CDR3 runs from the conserved cysteine through the conserved F or W. Fields, in order: D gene, CDR3 length, clone size, V gene, J gene, CDR3 DNA, CDR3 protein. A D gene is named only where the DNA matches it firmly. Size is omitted from some rows. Given values are once, few, many or a class for expanded clones.

D: TRBD2; length: 15; size: .; V: TRBV2; J: TRBJ2-3; DNA: TGTGCCAGCAGGGAGACTAGCGGGGGGGGTGATACGCAGTATTTT; CDR3: CASRETSGGGDTQYF
D: .; length: 16; size: .; V: TRBV29-1; J: TRBJ2-2; DNA: TGCAGCGTTGAAGGTTGGGGGGGCTCGAACACCGGGGAGCTGTTTTTT; CDR3: CSVEGWGGSNTGELFF
D: .; length: 14; size: .; V: TRBV7-2; J: TRBJ1-1; DNA: TGTGCCAACAACCTGGCTTCCCCGAACACTGAAGCTTTCTTT; CDR3: CANNLASPNTEAFF
D: .; length: 15; size: .; V: TRBV5-6; J: TRBJ2-1; DNA: TGTGCCAGCAGCCCTGACTTGAACTCCTACAATGAGCAGTTCTTC; CDR3: CASSPDLNSYNEQFF
D: TRBD2; length: 16; size: .; V: TRBV27; J: TRBJ2-7; DNA: TGTGCCAGCAGTGTAACTAGCGGGAAAATGTTCTACGAGCAGTACTTC; CDR3: CASSVTSGKMFYEQYF
D: TRBD1; length: 14; size: .; V: TRBV28; J: TRBJ2-7; DNA: TGTGCCAGCAGTGCCGGGACAGTGATCTACGAGCAGTACTTC; CDR3: CASSAGTVIYEQYF
D: .; length: 14; size: .; V: TRBV9; J: TRBJ1-2; DNA: TGTGCCAGCAGCGTAGGATCCAGGGACTATGGCTACACCTTC; CDR3: CASSVGSRDYGYTF
D: .; length: 13; size: .; V: TRBV6-1; J: TRBJ1-1; DNA: TGTGCCAGCAGTGAACCCTCCCCCACTGAAGCTTTCTTT; CDR3: CASSEPSPTEAFF
D: TRBD1; length: 13; size: .; V: TRBV5-1; J: TRBJ1-1; DNA: TGCGCCAGCAGCTCCCAAGGCAGGGGGGAAGCTTTCTTT; CDR3: CASSSQGRGEAFF
D: TRBD1; length: 16; size: .; V: TRBV5-1; J: TRBJ1-2; DNA: TGCGCCAGCAGACGCGCCGGGACAGGGGATCTCTATGGCTACACCTTC; CDR3: CASRRAGTGDLYGYTF
D: TRBD2; length: 16; size: .; V: TRBV5-1; J: TRBJ2-3; DNA: TGCGCCAGCAGCTCCGTAGGTACAGCGGGAGGCGATACGCAGTATTTT; CDR3: CASSSVGTAGGDTQYF
D: .; length: 13; size: .; V: TRBV9; J: TRBJ2-7; DNA: TGTGCCAGCAGCGAGGGGTCCCGGAACGAGCAGTACTTC; CDR3: CASSEGSRNEQYF
D: .; length: 17; size: .; V: TRBV28; J: TRBJ2-1; DNA: TGTGCCAGCAGTCTCCTCCGACAAATGAGCTCCTACAATGAGCAGTTCTTC; CDR3: CASSLLRQMSSYNEQFF
D: TRBD2; length: 15; size: once; V: TRBV7-2; J: TRBJ2-7; DNA: TGTGCCAGCATTTCGGGACTAGCGGGGTTTTACGAGCAGTACTTC; CDR3: CASISGLAGFYEQYF
D: .; length: 12; size: once; V: TRBV29-1; J: TRBJ2-1; DNA: TGCAGCGCATCAGGGGTCGGGGATGAGCAGTTCTTC; CDR3: CSASGVGDEQFF
D: .; length: 15; size: few; V: TRBV27; J: TRBJ1-1; DNA: TGTGCCAGCAGTCCATTGACAGGCTTGAACACTGAAGCTTTCTTT; CDR3: CASSPLTGLNTEAFF
D: TRBD1; length: 13; size: once; V: TRBV5-1; J: TRBJ2-7; DNA: TGCGCCAGCAGCTTGGGACAGGGGGCCGAGCAGTACTTC; CDR3: CASSLGQGAEQYF
D: TRBD1; length: 13; size: .; V: TRBV2; J: TRBJ2-7; DNA: TGTGCCAGCAGTTGGGACAGGGTGGACGAGCAGTACTTC; CDR3: CASSWDRVDEQYF
D: .; length: 14; size: .; V: TRBV28; J: TRBJ1-2; DNA: TGTGCCAGCAGTTTCGACAGTATGATCTGGGGCTACACCTTC; CDR3: CASSFDSMIWGYTF
D: TRBD1; length: 14; size: .; V: TRBV13; J: TRBJ2-7; DNA: TGTGCCAGCAGCTTAGAAGGGACAGTCTACGAGCAGTACTTC; CDR3: CASSLEGTVYEQYF
D: TRBD1; length: 15; size: .; V: TRBV18; J: TRBJ1-1; DNA: TGTGCCAGCTCACCGGGACAGTCACAGAACACTGAAGCTTTCTTT; CDR3: CASSPGQSQNTEAFF
D: TRBD1; length: 16; size: .; V: TRBV3-1/TRBV3-2; J: TRBJ1-4; DNA: TGTGCCAGCAGCCAACTGGGGGACAGGGCTAATGAAAAACTGTTTTTT; CDR3: CASSQLGDRANEKLFF
D: TRBD2; length: 16; size: .; V: TRBV18; J: TRBJ2-1; DNA: TGTGCCAGCACCCGAGACTCGGGACTAGTATTCAATGAGCAGTTCTTC; CDR3: CASTRDSGLVFNEQFF
D: TRBD2; length: 16; size: .; V: TRBV10-3; J: TRBJ2-1; DNA: TGTGCCATCAGTGATCCCACTAGCGGGGGGTTCAATGAGCAGTTCTTC; CDR3: CAISDPTSGGFNEQFF
D: TRBD2; length: 16; size: .; V: TRBV7-3; J: TRBJ2-7; DNA: TGTGCCAGCAGCCAGGGACTAGCGGGAGGCCGTGGCGAGCAGTACTTC; CDR3: CASSQGLAGGRGEQYF
D: .; length: 13; size: .; V: TRBV18; J: TRBJ1-1; DNA: TGTGCCAGCTCACTATCGGACACTCGTGAAGCTTTCTTT; CDR3: CASSLSDTREAFF
D: .; length: 16; size: .; V: TRBV5-1; J: TRBJ2-7; DNA: TGCGCCAGCAGCTTAGCTCTCCGGCGGGTCCACCACGAGCAGTACTTC; CDR3: CASSLALRRVHHEQYF
D: .; length: 16; size: once; V: TRBV28; J: TRBJ1-1; DNA: TGTGCCAGCAGTCCTGGTGTTGGCTCCGGGGTCGCTGAAGCTTTCTTT; CDR3: CASSPGVGSGVAEAFF
D: TRBD1; length: 15; size: .; V: TRBV18; J: TRBJ1-6; DNA: TGTGCCAGCTCACCGGGACAGGGGGTAAATTCACCCCTCCACTTT; CDR3: CASSPGQGVNSPLHF
D: .; length: 15; size: .; V: TRBV27; J: TRBJ1-2; DNA: TGTGCCAGCAGTGCCGGTCCGGGGGTTCGCTATGGCTACACCTTC; CDR3: CASSAGPGVRYGYTF
D: TRBD2; length: 13; size: .; V: TRBV2; J: TRBJ2-3; DNA: TGTGCCAGCAGGACTAGCGGCACAGATACGCAGTATTTT; CDR3: CASRTSGTDTQYF
D: TRBD1; length: 14; size: few; V: TRBV19; J: TRBJ2-2; DNA: TGTGCCAGTAGTATAGGACAGGGCATCGGGGAGCTGTTTTTT; CDR3: CASSIGQGIGELFF
D: .; length: 16; size: few; V: TRBV25-1; J: TRBJ2-5; DNA: TGTGCCAGCAGTGGGGACAGCCGGGGGATGTCAGAGACCCAGTACTTC; CDR3: CASSGDSRGMSETQYF
D: .; length: 13; size: .; V: TRBV6-5; J: TRBJ2-7; DNA: TGTGCCAGCAGTTACTCGGAGGGGTACGAGCAGTACTTC; CDR3: CASSYSEGYEQYF
D: TRBD1; length: 15; size: .; V: TRBV9; J: TRBJ1-2; DNA: TGTGCCAGCAGCGTAGGACAGGGGAGAGCCTATGGCTACACCTTC; CDR3: CASSVGQGRAYGYTF
D: TRBD1; length: 13; size: .; V: TRBV28; J: TRBJ2-4; DNA: TGTGCCAGCTCTCCGGGACAGGGAGGCCGTCAGTACTTC; CDR3: CASSPGQGGRQYF
D: TRBD1; length: 16; size: .; V: TRBV28; J: TRBJ2-7; DNA: TGTGCCAGCAGGCTCCAACCCCGGACAGGGCTTCACGAGCAGTACTTC; CDR3: CASRLQPRTGLHEQYF
D: .; length: 14; size: .; V: TRBV5-4; J: TRBJ1-6; DNA: TGTGCCAGCAGCGTTGACAGAGCAAATTCACCCCTCCACTTT; CDR3: CASSVDRANSPLHF
D: .; length: 14; size: .; V: TRBV5-8; J: TRBJ1-1; DNA: TGTGCCAGCAGCTCCGCGGAGGGGCGGACTGAAGCTTTCTTT; CDR3: CASSSAEGRTEAFF
D: .; length: 14; size: .; V: TRBV7-9; J: TRBJ2-3; DNA: TGTGCCAGCAGCTTGAGGTCTAGCACAGATACGCAGTATTTT; CDR3: CASSLRSSTDTQYF
D: .; length: 13; size: .; V: TRBV7-2; J: TRBJ1-2; DNA: TGTGCCAGCAGCCCCTCTGCGATCGGTGGCTACACCTTC; CDR3: CASSPSAIGGYTF
D: TRBD2; length: 14; size: .; V: TRBV18; J: TRBJ2-3; DNA: TGTGCCAGCTCACTAGGCGGGGGAACAGATACGCAGTATTTT; CDR3: CASSLGGGTDTQYF
D: TRBD1; length: 14; size: .; V: TRBV29-1; J: TRBJ1-1; DNA: TGCAGCGTTCCTATCGACAGGGAGAACACTGAAGCTTTCTTT; CDR3: CSVPIDRENTEAFF
D: TRBD1; length: 15; size: .; V: TRBV15; J: TRBJ1-2; DNA: TGTGCCACCAGCAGAGATCCGGGACAGGGGAATGGCTACACCTTC; CDR3: CATSRDPGQGNGYTF
D: TRBD2; length: 16; size: .; V: TRBV6-1; J: TRBJ2-3; DNA: TGTGCCAGCAGTGGACCCTTAGCGGGGCGCACAGATACGCAGTATTTT; CDR3: CASSGPLAGRTDTQYF
D: TRBD2; length: 15; size: .; V: TRBV4-1; J: TRBJ2-2; DNA: TGCGCCAGCAGCCAACCGGGAGGACTCACCGGGGAGCTGTTTTTT; CDR3: CASSQPGGLTGELFF
D: .; length: 15; size: .; V: TRBV19; J: TRBJ1-2; DNA: TGTGCCAGTAGACCGGGACTCGTTTCTCGGGAGGGCTACACCTTC; CDR3: CASRPGLVSREGYTF
D: .; length: 15; size: .; V: TRBV5-1; J: TRBJ1-1; DNA: TGCGCCAGCAGCAGAAGTGGGGCTATGAACACTGAAGCTTTCTTT; CDR3: CASSRSGAMNTEAFF
D: .; length: 12; size: .; V: TRBV29-1; J: TRBJ2-3; DNA: TGCAGCGTTGAAGTCAGGGCAGATACGCAGTATTTT; CDR3: CSVEVRADTQYF
D: .; length: 17; size: .; V: TRBV7-9; J: TRBJ1-2; DNA: TGTGCCAGCAGCTTAGCAATTGGGGCTCAACCTAACTATGGCTACACCTTC; CDR3: CASSLAIGAQPNYGYTF
D: .; length: 15; size: .; V: TRBV19; J: TRBJ1-5; DNA: TGTGCCAGTAGTATACTCGGAGGGGCCAATCAGCCCCAGCATTTT; CDR3: CASSILGGANQPQHF
D: TRBD1; length: 15; size: .; V: TRBV9; J: TRBJ1-1; DNA: TGTGCCAGCAGCCCCCGACAGGGGGAAAACACTGAAGCTTTCTTT; CDR3: CASSPRQGENTEAFF
D: .; length: 13; size: .; V: TRBV19; J: TRBJ1-1; DNA: TGTGCCAGTAAATCTGGGCAGTTCCCTCAAGCTTTCTTT; CDR3: CASKSGQFPQAFF